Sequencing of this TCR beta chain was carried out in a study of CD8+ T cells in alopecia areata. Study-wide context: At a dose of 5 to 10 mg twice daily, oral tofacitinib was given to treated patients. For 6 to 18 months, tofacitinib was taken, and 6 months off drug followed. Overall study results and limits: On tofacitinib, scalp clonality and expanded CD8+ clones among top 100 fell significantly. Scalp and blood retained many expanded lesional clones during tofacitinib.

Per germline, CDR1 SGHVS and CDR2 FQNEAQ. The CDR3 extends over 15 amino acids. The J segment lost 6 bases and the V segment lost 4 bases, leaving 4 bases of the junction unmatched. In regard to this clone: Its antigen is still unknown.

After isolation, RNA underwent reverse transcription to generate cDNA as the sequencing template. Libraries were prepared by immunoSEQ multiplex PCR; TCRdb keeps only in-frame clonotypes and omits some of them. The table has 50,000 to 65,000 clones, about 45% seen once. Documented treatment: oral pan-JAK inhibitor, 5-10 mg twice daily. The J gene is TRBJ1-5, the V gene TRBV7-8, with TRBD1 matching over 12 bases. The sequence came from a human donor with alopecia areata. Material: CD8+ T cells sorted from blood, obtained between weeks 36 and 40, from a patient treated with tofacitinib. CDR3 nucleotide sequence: TGTGCCAGCAGCTCCGGGACAGGGGGCGGTCAGCCCCAGCATTTT. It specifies CASSSGTGGGQPQHF.